This T cell receptor (beta chain) was profiled in a study of human T cells and chemical hapten exposure. Whole-study context: From small differences in pooled library volume came most of the variation in per-sample TCR yields.

Individual cDNA molecules in this library carried unique molecular identifiers. In the authors' methods: Sample-level TCR yields exhibited a median of approximately 96,000, with a range of roughly 20,000 to 750,000. TCRdb re-analysed the reads in MiXCR, keeping a single row per CDR3 protein. The V and J calls and clone size are TCRdb's, not the authors'. The top ten hold about 1.4% of the sample, which has 100,000 to 150,000 distinct CDR3 sequences, roughly 8.5% seen once. Whole blood, unfractionated, served as the material for total RNA extraction. The junction had 5 bases not matched to a gene; V was cut back by 4 bases and J by 4 bases. Germline CDR1 and CDR2: SQVTM and ANQGSEA. The CDR3 spans 13 residues. This clonotype has ten or more counts. The antigen remains undetermined. Study observations and caveats: Among TCRs, those above 1 in 1000 frequency were unaffected by DPC sensitization.

The chain uses TRBV29-1 and TRBJ1-1, with 8 nucleotides matching TRBD1. The clonotype originates from a human donor in good health. Some clones in this sample may be carry-over from other donors' samples. Material for sequencing was whole blood. CDR3 region: CSVVRTGSTEAFF. The DNA of the CDR3 is TGCAGCGTTGTGAGGACAGGGAGCACTGAAGCTTTCTTT.